Listed here are 18 T cell receptor beta chains from one sample, sequenced in a study of blood T cell repertoires in COVID-19. TCRdb's copy holds only in-frame clones and misses some; the assay was immunoSEQ multiplex PCR. The sample records over 200,000 clones, 85% to 90% being singletons. The material sequenced was PBMCs or T cells enriched from blood (not recorded which). The receptors here all came from a young man who had been exposed to COVID-19.

The chain has TRBV20-1 and TRBJ2-3; 9 nucleotides line up with TRBD2. CDR3 length: 15 amino acids. The germline gives CDR1 DFQATT, CDR2 SNEGSKA (reference sequence). The junction had 5 bases not matched to a gene; V was cut back by 3 bases and J by 1 base. The CDR3 region is CSASGQRGGTDTQYF. CDR3 nucleotides: TGCAGTGCTAGTGGCCAGCGGGGGGGCACAGATACGCAGTATTTT.

The count of this clone is one. The genes are TRBV6-5 and TRBJ1-1, with 7 bases fitting TRBD1. Germline assignment: CDR1 MNHEY and CDR2 SVGAGI. The CDR3 length is 15 residues. V was pared by 2 bases and J by 5 bases, with 8 bases of the junction left unmatched. DNA for the CDR3: TGTGCCAGCAGTTACAAACAGGGGAGGTTAACTGAAGCTTTCTTT. Translation: CASSYKQGRLTEAFF.

The chain carries TRBV3-1 (or the pseudogene TRBV3-2) and TRBJ2-7; the match to TRBD1 covers 7 bases. Germline trimming cut 4 bases from V and 1 base from J; bases unmatched to any gene: 7. Germline V CDR1 and CDR2: LGHDT, YNNKEL (reference sequence). The CDR3 sequence is 15 residues long. CDR3: CASSPRTGRSYEQYF. The CDR3 DNA follows: TGTGCCAGCAGCCCCCGGACAGGTAGATCCTACGAGCAGTACTTC.

The chain employs TRBV19 and TRBJ1-2; possible D gene TRBD1, 6 bases. In germline, CDR1 is LNHDA, CDR2 SQIVND (reference sequence). CDR3 length equals 15 residues. Between the trimmed V and J ends, which lost 4 bases and 0 bases, there was a span of 12 bases. Here the CDR3 reads CASSTARDTNYGYTF. Written as DNA, the CDR3 is TGTGCCAGTAGTACCGCCCGGGACACTAACTATGGCTACACCTTC.

This clone was observed a single time. This sequence joins TRBV9 and TRBJ2-1; the D is unclear. Looked up from germline, CDR1 is SGDLS and CDR2 is YYNGEE. This CDR3 region has 16 residues. Trimming stripped 0 bases from V and 8 bases from J, with 18 bases between. CDR3 sequence: CASSVGINSLADEQFF. The CDR3 coding sequence is TGTGCCAGCAGCGTAGGTATTAACAGCCTGGCTGATGAGCAGTTCTTC.

This chain joins TRBV27 and TRBJ1-2, with 12 positions matching TRBD1. Germline V gene sequence: CDR1 MNHEY, CDR2 SMNVEV (reference sequence). V shed 4 bases and J 7 bases; nucleotides not matched to a gene: 4. The CDR3 is 14 amino acids. CDR3 region: CASSWDRGRGGYTF. Here the CDR3 DNA reads TGTGCCAGCAGTTGGGACAGGGGGCGCGGTGGCTACACCTTC.

This chain links TRBV11-2 with TRBJ1-2; weak D call: TRBD1 (5 bases). Trimming stripped 1 base from V and 2 bases from J, with 11 bases between. Germline V gives CDR1 SGHAT, CDR2 FQNNGV. The length of the CDR3 is 15 residues. The CDR3 loop is CASSLVGDGNYGYTF. The CDR3 DNA follows: TGTGCCAGCAGCTTAGTAGGGGATGGAAACTATGGCTACACCTTC.

The chain combines TRBV6-5 with TRBJ2-4; D may be TRBD1 (5 bases). CDR3 length equals 13 residues. Trimming shortened V by 6 bases and J by 8 bases, and 14 bases separated the two germline ends. Germline CDR1 is MNHEY and CDR2 is SVGAGI. The CDR3 loop reads CASRIQGGYIQYF. Written as DNA, the CDR3 is TGTGCCAGCAGAATCCAGGGTGGGTACATTCAGTACTTC.

J is TRBJ2-1 and V is TRBV9; 12 nucleotides align to TRBD2. With 0 bases clipped from V and 5 bases from J, the junction kept 9 bases outside the gene matches. Germline loops: CDR1 SGDLS, CDR2 YYNGEE. This CDR3 has 18 amino acids. For the CDR3, the DNA is TGTGCCAGCAGCGTAGTTGCTAGCGGGGGGGCGGGAAACAATGAGCAGTTCTTC. This translates into CASSVVASGGAGNNEQFF.

The chain combines TRBV30 with TRBJ1-1; D is ambiguous. CDR1 GTSNPN and CDR2 SVGIG come from the germline V gene (reference sequence). V lost 3 bases and J 11 bases, leaving 19 bases between the germline ends. The CDR3 contains 13 residues. The CDR3: CAWRLEGEAGAFF. CDR3 coding DNA: TGTGCCTGGAGGTTGGAGGGCGAGGCCGGTGCTTTCTTT. The complete variable domain, with remaining parts taken from reference TRBV30 and TRBJ1-1, reads SQTIHQWPATLVQPVGSPLSLECTVEGTSNPNLYWYRQAAGRGLQLLFYSVGIGQISSEVPQNLSASRPQDRQFILSSKKLLLSDSGFYLCAWRLEGEAGAFFGQGTRLTVV.

V and J are TRBV7-8 and TRBJ1-1, with no clear D. The CDR3 extends over 13 amino acids. The V and J ends lost 5 bases and 5 bases respectively, with 12 bases between them. Germline loops: CDR1 SGHVS, CDR2 FQNEAQ. The CDR3 loop reads CASSLTRGTEAFF. DNA of the CDR3: TGTGCCAGCAGCCTTACCAGAGGTACTGAAGCTTTCTTT.

The chain uses TRBV5-1 and TRBJ2-1, with D possibly matching TRBD1 (5 bases). The germline V gene has CDR1 SGHRS and CDR2 YFSETQ. V was clipped by 4 bases and J by 3 bases, with 11 bases between them. This CDR3 is built from 14 residues. The CDR3 region is CASSRPDSYNEQFF. CDR3 sequence (DNA): TGCGCCAGCAGCCGGCCCGACAGCTACAATGAGCAGTTCTTC.

This sequence joins TRBV7-9 and TRBJ2-7; no definite D call. The V gene's germline CDR1 is SEHNR and CDR2 FQNEAQ (reference sequence). V was trimmed by 7 bases and J by 0 bases, leaving 19 bases between them. This CDR3 region has 16 residues. The CDR3 nucleotides read TGTGCCAGCACTCCCACGGTCCTTCTTGGCTCCTACGAGCAGTACTTC. It yields the protein CASTPTVLLGSYEQYF.

V is TRBV5-1 and J is TRBJ1-1, with TRBD1 matching 9 bases. The CDR3 covers 14 residues. V lost 4 bases to trimming and J lost 4 bases; unmatched junction nucleotides: 5. Germline V CDR1 and CDR2: SGHRS, YFSETQ. The CDR3 coding sequence is TGCGCCAGCAGCCAACCGGACAGGGGCACTGAAGCTTTCTTT. It encodes CASSQPDRGTEAFF.

The chain links TRBV2 to TRBJ2-2; TRBD1 is a possible D gene (5 bases). The CDR3 loop spans 14 amino acids. CDR1 and CDR2 (germline): SNHLY, FYNNEI. V dropped 4 bases and J dropped 5 bases, with 11 bases sitting between them. CDR3 sequence: CASSGQGRTGELFF. Written as DNA, the CDR3 is TGTGCCAGCAGTGGGCAGGGAAGGACCGGGGAGCTGTTTTTT.

This clone was observed once. The chain joins TRBV5-1 to TRBJ1-6; 12 nucleotides match TRBD1. CDR1 SGHRS and CDR2 YFSETQ come from the germline V gene. The length of the CDR3 is 14 residues. Germline trimming cut 4 bases from V and 10 bases from J; bases unmatched to any gene: 3. CDR3 DNA sequence: TGCGCCAGCAGCGGGGGGACAGGGGGCTCACCCCTCCACTTT. It is translated as CASSGGTGGSPLHF.

CDR3 sequence: CASQNPGGPQYF. The CDR3 region has the DNA TGTGCCAGCCAAAACCCCGGGGGGCCGCAGTATTTT. The rearrangement links TRBV9 to TRBJ2-3, with D possibly matching TRBD2 (7 bases). Germline CDR1 reads SGDLS; CDR2 reads YYNGEE. The CDR3 extends over 12 amino acids. The V end was cut by 7 bases, the J end by 10 bases, with 16 bases between.

The chain is built from TRBV4-1 and TRBJ2-5; the D is unclear. The V end lost 5 bases, the J end lost 5 bases, and 12 bases lay between the germline ends. CDR3 size: 13 residues. CDR1 and CDR2 (germline): MGHRA, YSYEKL. The DNA for the CDR3 is TGCGCCAGCAGCAGACTGTCTGGGGAGACCCAGTACTTC. Its protein is CASSRLSGETQYF.